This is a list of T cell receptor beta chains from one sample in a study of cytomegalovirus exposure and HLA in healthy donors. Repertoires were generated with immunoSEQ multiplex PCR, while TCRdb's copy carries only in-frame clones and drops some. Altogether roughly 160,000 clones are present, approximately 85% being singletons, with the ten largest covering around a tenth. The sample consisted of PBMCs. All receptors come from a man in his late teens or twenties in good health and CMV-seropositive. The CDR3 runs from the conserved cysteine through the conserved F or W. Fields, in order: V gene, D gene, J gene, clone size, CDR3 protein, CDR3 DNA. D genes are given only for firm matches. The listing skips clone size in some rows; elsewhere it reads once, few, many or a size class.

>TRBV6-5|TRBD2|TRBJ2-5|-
CASRAGGPQETQYF
TGTGCCAGTAGAGCGGGGGGGCCCCAAGAGACCCAGTACTTC
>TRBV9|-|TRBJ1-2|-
CASSVTGAYGYTF
TGTGCCAGCAGCGTGACAGGCGCCTATGGCTACACCTTC
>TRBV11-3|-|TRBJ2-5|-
CASSLAGVEETQYF
TGTGCCAGCAGCTTAGCAGGGGTAGAAGAGACCCAGTACTTC
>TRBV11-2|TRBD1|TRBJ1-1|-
CASSSTGNIEAFF
TGTGCCAGCAGCTCGACAGGGAACATTGAAGCTTTCTTT
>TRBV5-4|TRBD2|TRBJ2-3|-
CASSLERGGLTQYF
TGTGCCAGCAGCCTGGAGCGGGGGGGCTTAACGCAGTATTTT
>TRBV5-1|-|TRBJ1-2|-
CASSPQPRTDRYGYTF
TGCGCCAGCAGCCCTCAACCGCGGACAGATCGTTATGGCTACACCTTC
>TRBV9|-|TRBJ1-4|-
CASSEGGQAGEKLFF
TGTGCCAGCAGCGAGGGAGGCCAAGCTGGTGAAAAACTGTTTTTT
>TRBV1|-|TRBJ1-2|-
CTSRPGYGYTF
TGCACCAGCAGGCCAGGGTATGGCTACACCTTC
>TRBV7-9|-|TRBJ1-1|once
CSSSFEGDRGNTEAFF
TGTTCCAGCAGCTTCGAAGGGGATCGTGGGAACACTGAAGCTTTCTTT
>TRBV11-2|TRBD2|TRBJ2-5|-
CASSSAGGLETQYF
TGTGCCAGCAGCTCAGCGGGGGGGCTTGAGACCCAGTACTTC
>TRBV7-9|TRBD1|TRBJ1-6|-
CASSLVSGTVSAPLHF
TGTGCCAGCAGCTTAGTTTCGGGGACAGTAAGCGCACCCCTCCACTTT
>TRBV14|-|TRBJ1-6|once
CASSQREISNSPLHF
TGTGCCAGCAGCCAGCGGGAAATCTCTAATTCACCCCTCCACTTT
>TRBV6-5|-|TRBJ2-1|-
CASSYNKFGVGEQFF
TGTGCCAGCAGTTACAATAAATTCGGGGTTGGCGAGCAGTTCTTC
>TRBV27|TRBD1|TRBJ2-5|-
CASSSTGSAQYF
TGTGCCAGCAGTTCGACAGGGTCGGCCCAGTACTTC
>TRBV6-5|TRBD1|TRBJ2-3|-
CASSFRDRAEDTQYF
TGTGCCAGCAGTTTCCGGGACAGGGCCGAAGATACGCAGTATTTT
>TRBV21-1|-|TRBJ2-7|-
CASSKVCTQPYEQYF
TGTGCCAGCAGCAAAGTTTGTACACAACCTTACGAGCAGTACTTC
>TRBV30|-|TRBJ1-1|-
CAWSVKQGPNTEAFF
TGTGCCTGGAGTGTTAAACAGGGACCGAACACTGAAGCTTTCTTT
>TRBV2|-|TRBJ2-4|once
CASSSRPSENIQYF
TGTGCCAGCAGTTCCCGCCCTAGCGAAAACATTCAGTACTTC
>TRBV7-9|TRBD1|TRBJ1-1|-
CSSSSEGAQAEAFF
TGTTCCAGCAGCTCCGAGGGGGCTCAAGCTGAAGCTTTCTTT
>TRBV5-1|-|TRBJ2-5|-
CASSSRAGGETQYF
TGCGCCAGCAGCTCCCGGGCAGGCGGGGAGACCCAGTACTTC
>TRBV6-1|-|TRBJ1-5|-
CASSESGVQPQHF
TGTGCCAGCAGTGAATCGGGGGTTCAGCCCCAGCATTTT
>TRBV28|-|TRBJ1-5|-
CASSLLGPDQPQHF
TGTGCCAGCAGCCTATTGGGCCCCGACCAGCCCCAGCATTTT
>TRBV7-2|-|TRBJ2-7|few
CASSLDRTYEQYF
TGTGCCAGCAGCCTCGACAGGACCTACGAGCAGTACTTC
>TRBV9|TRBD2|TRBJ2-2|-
CASSDPVAGLTGELFF
TGTGCCAGCAGCGACCCCGTAGCGGGGCTTACCGGGGAGCTGTTTTTT
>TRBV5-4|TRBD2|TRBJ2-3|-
CASSADSSGGTDTQYF
TGTGCCAGCAGCGCCGATTCTAGCGGGGGCACAGATACGCAGTATTTT
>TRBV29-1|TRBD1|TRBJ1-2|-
CSVGTGENGYTF
TGCAGCGTTGGGACAGGGGAGAATGGCTACACCTTC
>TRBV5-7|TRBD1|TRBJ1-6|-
CASSLGQGSSPLHF
TGTGCCAGCAGCTTGGGACAGGGATCTTCACCCCTCCACTTT
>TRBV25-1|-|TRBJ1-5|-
CASSDRGSNQPQHF
TGTGCCAGCAGTGACAGGGGTAGCAATCAGCCCCAGCATTTT
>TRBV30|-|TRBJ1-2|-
CAWSTGVGGYTF
TGTGCCTGGAGTACGGGGGTAGGAGGCTACACCTTC
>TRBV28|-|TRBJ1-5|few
CASSLYHSGSYSNQPQHF
TGTGCCAGCAGTTTATATCATTCAGGGTCATATAGCAATCAGCCCCAGCATTTT
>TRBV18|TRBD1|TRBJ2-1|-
CASSPMTGQGEQFF
TGTGCCAGCTCACCAATGACAGGGCAAGGTGAGCAGTTCTTC
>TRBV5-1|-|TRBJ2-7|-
CASSLESYERYF
TGCGCCAGCAGCTTGGAGTCCTACGAGCGGTACTTC
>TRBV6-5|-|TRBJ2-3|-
CASSLVRDTDTQYF
TGTGCCAGCAGTTTGGTTCGAGACACAGATACGCAGTATTTT
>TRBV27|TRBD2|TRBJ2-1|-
CASSFGLAGEFSSNEQFF
TGTGCCAGCAGTTTCGGGCTGGCGGGGGAGTTCAGTAGCAATGAGCAGTTCTTC
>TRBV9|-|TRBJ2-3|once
CASSVEGFRTDTQYF
TGTGCCAGCAGCGTAGAGGGGTTTCGCACAGATACGCAGTATTTT
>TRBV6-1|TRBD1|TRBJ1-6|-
CASSWTGDSPLHF
TGTGCCAGCAGTTGGACAGGGGATTCACCCCTCCACTTT
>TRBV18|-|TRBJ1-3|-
CAATGGTGNTIYF
TGTGCCGCAACCGGGGGGACTGGAAACACCATATATTTT
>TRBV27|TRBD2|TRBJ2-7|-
CASSTSGGVSYEQYF
TGTGCCAGCAGTACCAGCGGGGGGGTTTCCTACGAGCAGTACTTC
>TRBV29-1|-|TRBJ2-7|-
CSVGRVYEQYF
TGCAGCGTCGGCAGGGTCTACGAGCAGTACTTC
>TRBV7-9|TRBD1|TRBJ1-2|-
CSSSLDGTGDFYGYTF
TGTTCCAGCAGCTTAGATGGGACAGGGGATTTCTATGGCTACACCTTC
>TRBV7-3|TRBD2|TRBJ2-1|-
CASSFSGGALDEQFF
TGTGCCAGCAGCTTTAGCGGGGGGGCTTTGGATGAGCAGTTCTTC
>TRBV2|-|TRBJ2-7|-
CASNRESYEQYF
TGTGCCAGCAACAGGGAGTCCTACGAGCAGTACTTC
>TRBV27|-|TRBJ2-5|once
CASSTLGEVETQYF
TGTGCCAGCAGCACTCTAGGGGAGGTGGAGACCCAGTACTTC
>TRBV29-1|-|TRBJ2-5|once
CSCAGPETQYF
TGCAGCTGCGCGGGGCCAGAGACCCAGTACTTC
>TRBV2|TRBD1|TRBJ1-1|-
CASDRAVNTEAFF
TGTGCCAGTGACAGGGCTGTGAACACTGAAGCTTTCTTT
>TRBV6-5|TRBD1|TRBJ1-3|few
CASSYGQGAGNTIYF
TGTGCCAGCAGTTACGGACAGGGAGCAGGAAACACCATATATTTT
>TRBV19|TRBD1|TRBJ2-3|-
CASSIGTGGPDTQYF
TGTGCCAGTAGTATCGGGACAGGGGGCCCAGATACGCAGTATTTT
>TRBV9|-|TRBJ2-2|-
CASSDGGGPRTGELFF
TGTGCCAGCAGCGACGGGGGAGGTCCGCGGACCGGGGAGCTGTTTTTT
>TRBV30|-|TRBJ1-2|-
CAWSVNWGVRGYGYTF
TGTGCCTGGAGTGTAAATTGGGGGGTGAGAGGCTATGGCTACACCTTC
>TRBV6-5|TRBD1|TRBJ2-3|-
CASSYSDRGQDTQYF
TGTGCCAGCAGTTACTCGGACAGGGGGCAAGATACGCAGTATTTT
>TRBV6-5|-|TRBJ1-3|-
CASRDPGGSGNTIYF
TGTGCCAGCAGAGACCCGGGGGGCTCTGGAAACACCATATATTTT
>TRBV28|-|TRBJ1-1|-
CASSLIPSGTEAFF
TGTGCCAGCAGCTTAATTCCATCCGGGACAGAAGCTTTCTTT